This TCR beta chain was obtained from a study of T cells of healthy individuals. Trimming pared 1 base from V and 4 bases from J, leaving 5 bases between. The CDR3 has 11 residues. The germline CDR1 and CDR2 sequences are GTSNPN and SVGIG (reference sequence). The table lists this clonotype with many counts. A single record per CDR3 protein comes from TCRdb applying MiXCR to the 5' RACE reads. The data contain tens of thousands of distinct CDR3 sequences, about 5% of them singletons. This clonotype originated in a female donor in good health. The chain carries TRBV30 and TRBJ2-7; perhaps TRBD1 as D (5 bases). The CDR3 coding sequence is TGTGCCTGGAGTGCAGGGTACGAGCAGTACTTC. The encoded protein is CAWSAGYEQYF. Full variable domain (rest looked up from reference TRBV30 and TRBJ2-7): SQTIHQWPATLVQPVGSPLSLECTVEGTSNPNLYWYRQAAGRGLQLLFYSVGIGQISSEVPQNLSASRPQDRQFILSSKKLLLSDSGFYLCAWSAGYEQYFGPGTRLTVT.